This T cell receptor (beta chain) was sequenced in a study of cytomegalovirus exposure and HLA in healthy donors. The study's findings and limits: An analysis done earlier found most TCR beta V segments productive about 87% or about 30% of the time. Owing to their indistinguishability, certain V segments, notably TRBV6-2 and TRBV6-3, were excluded.

CDR1 is SEHNR, CDR2 FQNEAQ, per germline (reference sequence). V lost 3 bases, J lost 5 bases, and 8 bases lay in between. The CDR3 sequence is 12 residues long. Remarks on this clone: The antigen is undetermined.

The primer mix had 60 Vbeta and 13 Jbeta primers. Some clones are missing from TCRdb's copy, which holds only in-frame ones; the method was immunoSEQ multiplex PCR. Of 210,000 or so clones detected, around 80% appear once; the ten largest clones hold less than 0.6%. The sequence was obtained from a boy aged 5 to 17 in good health and CMV-seronegative. J is TRBJ2-7 and V is TRBV7-9; weak D call: TRBD2 (6 bases). The sample comprised PBMCs. CDR3 protein: CASSFLAHEQYF. The CDR3, as DNA: TGTGCCAGCAGCTTTCTAGCGCACGAGCAGTACTTC.